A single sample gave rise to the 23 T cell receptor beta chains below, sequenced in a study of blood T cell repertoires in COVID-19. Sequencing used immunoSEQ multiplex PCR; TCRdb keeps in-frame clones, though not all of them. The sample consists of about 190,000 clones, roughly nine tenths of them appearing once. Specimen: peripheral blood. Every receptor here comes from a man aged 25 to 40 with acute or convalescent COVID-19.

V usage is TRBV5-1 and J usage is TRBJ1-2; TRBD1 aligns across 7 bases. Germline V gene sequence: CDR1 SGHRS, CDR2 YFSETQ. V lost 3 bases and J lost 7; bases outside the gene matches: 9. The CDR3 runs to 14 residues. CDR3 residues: CASSSEGGISGYTF. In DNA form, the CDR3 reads TGCGCCAGCAGCTCAGAAGGGGGCATAAGTGGCTACACCTTC. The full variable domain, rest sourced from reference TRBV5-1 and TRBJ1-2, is KAGVTQTPRYLIKTRGQQVTLSCSPISGHRSVSWYQQTPGQGLQFLFEYFSETQRNKGNFPGRFSGRQFSNSRSEMNVSTLELGDSALYLCASSSEGGISGYTFGSGTRLTVV.

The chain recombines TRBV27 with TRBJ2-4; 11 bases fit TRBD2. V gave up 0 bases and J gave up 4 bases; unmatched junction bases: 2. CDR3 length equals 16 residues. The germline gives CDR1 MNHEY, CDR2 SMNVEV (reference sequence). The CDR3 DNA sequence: TGTGCCAGCAGTTTATCGTGGACTAGCGGGAAAAACATTCAGTACTTC. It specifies CASSLSWTSGKNIQYF.

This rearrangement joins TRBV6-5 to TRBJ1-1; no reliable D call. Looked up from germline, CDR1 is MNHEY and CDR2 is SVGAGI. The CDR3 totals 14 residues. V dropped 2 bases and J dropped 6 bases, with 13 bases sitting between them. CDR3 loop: CASSYRRREPEAFF. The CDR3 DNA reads TGTGCCAGCAGTTACCGAAGAAGGGAGCCTGAAGCTTTCTTT.

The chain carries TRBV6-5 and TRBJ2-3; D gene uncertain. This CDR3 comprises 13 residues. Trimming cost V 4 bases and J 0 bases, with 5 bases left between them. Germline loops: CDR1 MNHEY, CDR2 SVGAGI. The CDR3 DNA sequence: TGTGCCAGCAGTTTCCTGAGCACAGATACGCAGTATTTT. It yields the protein CASSFLSTDTQYF.

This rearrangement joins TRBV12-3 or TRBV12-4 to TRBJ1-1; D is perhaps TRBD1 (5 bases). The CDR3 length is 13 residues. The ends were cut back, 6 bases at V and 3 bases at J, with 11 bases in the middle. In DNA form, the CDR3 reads TGTGCCAGCAGGCAACGCAGGGACACTGAAGCTTTCTTT. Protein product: CASRQRRDTEAFF.

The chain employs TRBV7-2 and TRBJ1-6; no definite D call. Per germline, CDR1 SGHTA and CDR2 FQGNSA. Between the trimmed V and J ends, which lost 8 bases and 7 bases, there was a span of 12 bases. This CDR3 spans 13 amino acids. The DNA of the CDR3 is TGTGCCAGCTCTACCGTTCCGAATTCACCCCTCCACTTT. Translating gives CASSTVPNSPLHF.

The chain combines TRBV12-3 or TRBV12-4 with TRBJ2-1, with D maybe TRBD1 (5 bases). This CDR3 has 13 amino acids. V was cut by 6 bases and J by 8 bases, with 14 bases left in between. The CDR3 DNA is TGTGCCAGCAGCCTCTCTTGGGGCGATGAGCAGTTCTTC. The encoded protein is CASSLSWGDEQFF.

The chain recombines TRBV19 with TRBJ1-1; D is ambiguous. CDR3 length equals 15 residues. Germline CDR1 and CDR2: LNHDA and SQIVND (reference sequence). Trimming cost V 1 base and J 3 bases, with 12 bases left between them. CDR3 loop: CASSIVPPLYTEAFF. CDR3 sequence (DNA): TGTGCCAGTAGTATAGTACCCCCGCTATACACTGAAGCTTTCTTT.

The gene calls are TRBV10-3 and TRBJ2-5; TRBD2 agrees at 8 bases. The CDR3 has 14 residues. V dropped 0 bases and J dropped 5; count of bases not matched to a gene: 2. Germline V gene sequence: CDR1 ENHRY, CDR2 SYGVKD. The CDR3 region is CAISESTSVETQYF. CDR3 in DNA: TGTGCCATCAGTGAGTCGACTAGCGTTGAGACCCAGTACTTC.

Here the CDR3 DNA reads TGTGCCAGCAGCTTAGCGGGAGGGCCTAATGAGCAGTTCTTC. It yields the protein CASSLAGGPNEQFF. The chain couples TRBV7-3 to TRBJ2-1; 9 positions match TRBD2. V shed 2 bases, J shed 7 bases, and the junction held 3 bases outside the gene matches. CDR3 length: 14 amino acids. The germline gives CDR1 SGHTA, CDR2 FQGTGA. Together with reference TRBV7-3 and TRBJ2-1, the CDR3 gives the full variable domain: GAGVSQTPSNKVTEKGKYVELRCDPISGHTALYWYRQSLGQGPEFLIYFQGTGAADDSGLPNDRFFAVRPEGSVSTLKIQRTERGDSAVYLCASSLAGGPNEQFFGPGTRLTVL.

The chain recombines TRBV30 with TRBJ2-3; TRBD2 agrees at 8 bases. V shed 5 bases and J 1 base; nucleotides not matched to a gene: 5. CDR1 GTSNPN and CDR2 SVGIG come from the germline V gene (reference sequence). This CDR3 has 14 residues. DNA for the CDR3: TGTGCCTGGGTTGCGGGGGGCGGCACAGATACGCAGTATTTT. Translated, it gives CAWVAGGGTDTQYF.

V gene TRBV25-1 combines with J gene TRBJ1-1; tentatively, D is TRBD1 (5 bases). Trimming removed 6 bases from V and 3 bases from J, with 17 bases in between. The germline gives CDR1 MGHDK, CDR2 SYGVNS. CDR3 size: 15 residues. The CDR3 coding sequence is TGTGCCAGCAGGGCAGCGGGGCCCAGGGACACTGAAGCTTTCTTT. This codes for CASRAAGPRDTEAFF.

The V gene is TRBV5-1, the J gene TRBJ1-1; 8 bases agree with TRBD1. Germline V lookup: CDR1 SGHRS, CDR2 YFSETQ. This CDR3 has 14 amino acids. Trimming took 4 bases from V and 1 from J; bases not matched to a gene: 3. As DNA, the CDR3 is TGCGCCAGCAGCCGACAGGGGACGAACACTGAAGCTTTCTTT. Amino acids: CASSRQGTNTEAFF.

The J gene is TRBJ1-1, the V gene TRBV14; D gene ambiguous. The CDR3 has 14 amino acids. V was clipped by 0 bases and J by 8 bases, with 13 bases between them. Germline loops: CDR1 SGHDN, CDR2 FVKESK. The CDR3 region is CASSQDPWRIEAFF. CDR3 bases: TGTGCCAGCAGCCAAGATCCCTGGCGGATAGAAGCTTTCTTT.

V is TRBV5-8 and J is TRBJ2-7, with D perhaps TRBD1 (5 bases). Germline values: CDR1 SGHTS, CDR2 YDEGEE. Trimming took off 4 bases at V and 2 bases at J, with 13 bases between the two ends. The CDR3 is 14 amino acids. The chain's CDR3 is CASSPWGETYEQYF. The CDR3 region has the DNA TGTGCCAGCAGCCCCTGGGGCGAGACCTACGAGCAGTACTTC.

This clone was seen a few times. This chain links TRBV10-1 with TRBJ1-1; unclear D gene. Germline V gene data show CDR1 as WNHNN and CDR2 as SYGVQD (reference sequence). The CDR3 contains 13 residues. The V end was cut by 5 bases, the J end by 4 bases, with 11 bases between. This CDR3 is CASSYEVGTEAFF. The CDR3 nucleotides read TGCGCCAGCAGTTATGAGGTGGGCACTGAAGCTTTCTTT.

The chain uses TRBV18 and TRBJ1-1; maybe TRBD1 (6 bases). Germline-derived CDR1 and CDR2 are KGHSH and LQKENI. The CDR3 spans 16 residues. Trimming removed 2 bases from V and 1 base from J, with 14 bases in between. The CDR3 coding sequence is TGTGCCAGCTCACCATCGGGGGGCCCCTCGAACACTGAAGCTTTCTTT. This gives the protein CASSPSGGPSNTEAFF.

The CDR3 loop is CARSQTRTGVRCTHYGYTF. The DNA for the CDR3 is TGTGCCAGAAGCCAAACCAGGACAGGGGTGAGGTGTACGCACTATGGCTACACCTTC. The chain uses TRBV5-3 and TRBJ1-2; 9 nucleotides line up with TRBD1. TRBV5-3 is classed as an ORF, of uncertain function. V shed 4 bases and J 3 bases; nucleotides not matched to a gene: 19. This CDR3 region has 19 residues.

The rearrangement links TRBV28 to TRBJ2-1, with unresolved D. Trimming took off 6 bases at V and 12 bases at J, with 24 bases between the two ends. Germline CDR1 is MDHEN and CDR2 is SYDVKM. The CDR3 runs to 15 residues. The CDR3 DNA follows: TGTGCCAGCAGGGCCGCCGCGGCCTTCTTCAATATGCAGTTCTTC. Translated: CASRAAAAFFNMQFF.

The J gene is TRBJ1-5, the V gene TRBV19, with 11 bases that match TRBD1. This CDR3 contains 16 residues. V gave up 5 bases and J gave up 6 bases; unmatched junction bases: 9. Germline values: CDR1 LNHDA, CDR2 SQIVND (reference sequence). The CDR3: CASSPRTGGISQPQHF. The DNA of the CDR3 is TGTGCCAGTAGTCCCAGGACAGGGGGCATCAGTCAGCCCCAGCATTTT.

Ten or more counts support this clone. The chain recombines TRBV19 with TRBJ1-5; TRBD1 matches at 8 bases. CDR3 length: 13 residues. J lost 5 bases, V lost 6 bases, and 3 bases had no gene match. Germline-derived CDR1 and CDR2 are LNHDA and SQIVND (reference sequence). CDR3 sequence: CASRDRVDQPQHF. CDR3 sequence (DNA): TGTGCCAGTAGGGACAGGGTAGATCAGCCCCAGCATTTT.

The CDR3, as DNA: TGCGCCAGCAGCTCACAGGGGGTCTTGAACACTGAAGCTTTCTTT. Translation: CASSSQGVLNTEAFF. The chain is built from TRBV5-1 and TRBJ1-1; 8 bases fit TRBD1. CDR1 SGHRS and CDR2 YFSETQ come from the germline V gene. The CDR3 totals 15 residues. The junction had 4 bases not matched to a gene; V was cut back by 3 bases and J by 0 bases.

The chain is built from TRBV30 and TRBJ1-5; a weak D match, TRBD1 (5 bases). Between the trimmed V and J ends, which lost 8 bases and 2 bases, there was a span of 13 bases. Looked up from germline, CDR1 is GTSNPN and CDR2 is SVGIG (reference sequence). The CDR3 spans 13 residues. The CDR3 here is CALSGDGNQPQHF. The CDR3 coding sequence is TGTGCCCTGAGCGGGGACGGCAATCAGCCCCAGCATTTT.